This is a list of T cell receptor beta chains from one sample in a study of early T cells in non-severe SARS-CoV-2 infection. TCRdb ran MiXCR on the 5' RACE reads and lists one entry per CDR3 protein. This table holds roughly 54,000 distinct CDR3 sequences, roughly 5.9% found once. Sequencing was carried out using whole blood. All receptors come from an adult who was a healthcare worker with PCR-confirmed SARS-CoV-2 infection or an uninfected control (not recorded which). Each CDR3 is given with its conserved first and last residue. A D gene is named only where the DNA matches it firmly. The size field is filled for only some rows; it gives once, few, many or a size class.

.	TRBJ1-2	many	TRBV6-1	TGTGCCAGCAGTGAATCTAAAGGACGACTAGTTTTCGGCTACACCTTC	CASSESKGRLVFGYTF
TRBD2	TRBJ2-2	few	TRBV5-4	TGTGCCAGCAGCTCCAAGCGGGAGGGCCGCACCGGGGAGCTGTTTTTT	CASSSKREGRTGELFF
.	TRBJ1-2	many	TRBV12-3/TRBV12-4	TGTGCCAGCAGTTTAGCCCAGGTTTCTAACTATGGCTACACCTTC	CASSLAQVSNYGYTF
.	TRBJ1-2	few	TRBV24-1	TGTGCCACCAGCGAGGGATCGAGCTATGGCTACACCTTC	CATSEGSSYGYTF
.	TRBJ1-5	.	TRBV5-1	TGCGCCAGCAGCTTGGCAGGGATTAGCAATCAGCCCCAGCATTTT	CASSLAGISNQPQHF
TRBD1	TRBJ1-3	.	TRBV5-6	TGTGCCAGCAGCTTGGGACCGGACAGGACGGGAAACACCATATATTTT	CASSLGPDRTGNTIYF
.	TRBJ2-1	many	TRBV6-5	TGTGCCAGCGCCCCGGGCGGCAGACCCTACAATGAGCAGTTCTTC	CASAPGGRPYNEQFF
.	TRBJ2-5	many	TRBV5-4	TGTGCCAGCAGCACACCTAGCGAGTTCCAAGAGACCCAGTACTTC	CASSTPSEFQETQYF
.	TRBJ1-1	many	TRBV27	TGTGCCAGCAGTTTATTCGCAGGGATGAACACTGAAGCTTTCTTT	CASSLFAGMNTEAFF
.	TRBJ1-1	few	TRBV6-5	TGTGCCAGCAGTCAAGGGGGCACTGAAGCTTTCTTT	CASSQGGTEAFF
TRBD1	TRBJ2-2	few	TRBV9	TGTGCCAGCAGCCCCCACAGGGGGAGCCGGTCCGGGGAGCTGTTTTTT	CASSPHRGSRSGELFF
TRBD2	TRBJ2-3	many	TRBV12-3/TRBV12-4	TGTGCCAGCAGTTTAGGGCGGGAGTCAGATACGCAGTATTTT	CASSLGRESDTQYF
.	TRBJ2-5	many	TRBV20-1	TGCAGTGCAGTCGGGACTGGAGAGACCCAGTACTTC	CSAVGTGETQYF
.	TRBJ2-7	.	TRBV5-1	TGCGCCAGCAGCTCCCAGAGCTCCTACGAGCAGTACTTC	CASSSQSSYEQYF
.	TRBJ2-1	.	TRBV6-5	TGTGCCAGCACCCGGAGCCTTAAGAACAATGAGCAGTTCTTC	CASTRSLKNNEQFF
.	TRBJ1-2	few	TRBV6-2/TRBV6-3	TGTGCCAGCCGCCCAGAACTAGGCTACACCTTC	CASRPELGYTF
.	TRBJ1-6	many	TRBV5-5	TGTGCCAGCAGCTTTCCTGAGAGCTCCTATAATTCACCCCTCCACTTT	CASSFPESSYNSPLHF
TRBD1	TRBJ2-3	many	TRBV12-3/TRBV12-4	TGTGCCAGCAGTTTAGCGGGGACAGGGAGTGAGTATTTT	CASSLAGTGSEYF
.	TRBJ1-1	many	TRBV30	TGTGCCTGGAATATAGGAACAGTGAACACTGAAGCTTTCTTT	CAWNIGTVNTEAFF
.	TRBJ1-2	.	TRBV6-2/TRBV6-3	TGTGCCAGCAGTTCGATACAAAGGACCTATGGCTACACCTTC	CASSSIQRTYGYTF
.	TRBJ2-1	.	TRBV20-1	TGCAGTGGGGCGGGACTCGGCTCCTACAATGAGCAGTTCTTC	CSGAGLGSYNEQFF
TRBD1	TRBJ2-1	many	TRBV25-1	TGTGCCAGCAGTGAATTGACTAGGACAGGGAATTCCTACAATGAGCAGTTCTTC	CASSELTRTGNSYNEQFF
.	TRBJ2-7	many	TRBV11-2	TGTGCCAGCAGCTTCGACAAGGGAAGCCACGAGCAGTACTTC	CASSFDKGSHEQYF
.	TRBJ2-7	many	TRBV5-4	TGTGCCAGCTACCCGGCCGGAGGGGGGCACGAGCAGTACTTC	CASYPAGGGHEQYF
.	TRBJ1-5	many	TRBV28	TGTGCCAGCATCCAGCACGGGTTCAATCAGCCCCAGCATTTT	CASIQHGFNQPQHF
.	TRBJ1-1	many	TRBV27	TGTGCCAGCAGTTTGCAGGAGATGAACACTGAAGCTTTCTTT	CASSLQEMNTEAFF
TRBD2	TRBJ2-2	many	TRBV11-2	TGTGCCAGCATCCTTAGCGGGGGGAACACCGGGGAGCTGTTTTTT	CASILSGGNTGELFF
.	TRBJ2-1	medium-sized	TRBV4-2	TGTGCCAGCAGCCAAGGTGCCAGCGGCAAGTTCTACAATGAGCAGTTCTTC	CASSQGASGKFYNEQFF
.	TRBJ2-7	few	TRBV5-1	TGCGCCAGCAGCTTGATCCCCGGACACGACTACGAGCAGTACTTC	CASSLIPGHDYEQYF
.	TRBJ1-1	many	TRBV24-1	TGTGCCACCAGTACAGGGAGGACTGAAGCTTTCTTT	CATSTGRTEAFF
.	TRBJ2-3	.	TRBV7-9	TGTGCCAGCAGCCTACAGGGTGATACGCAGTATTTT	CASSLQGDTQYF
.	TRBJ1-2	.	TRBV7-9	TGTGCCAGCAGCTTTTCTACACGGAGCTATGGCTACACCTTC	CASSFSTRSYGYTF
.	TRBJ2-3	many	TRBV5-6	TGTGCCAGCAGCTTTAGCAGGACCACAGATACGCAGTATTTT	CASSFSRTTDTQYF
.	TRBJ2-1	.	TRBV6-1	TGTGCCAGCAGCCGGGATCAGTACAATGAGCAGTTCTTC	CASSRDQYNEQFF
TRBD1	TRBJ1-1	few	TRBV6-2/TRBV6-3	TGTGCCAGCAGTGAGGGACAGAGGAAAGCTTTCTTT	CASSEGQRKAFF
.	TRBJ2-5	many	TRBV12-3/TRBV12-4	TGTGCCAGCAGCTGGGGGCAGGGGGGGACCCAGTACTTC	CASSWGQGGTQYF
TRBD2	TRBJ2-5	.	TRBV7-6	TGTGCCAGCAGCTTGGGGACTAGTCTTCGCGAGACCCAGTACTTC	CASSLGTSLRETQYF
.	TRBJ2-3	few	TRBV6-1	TGTGCCAGCAGACAATCAAAGATCACTGGTACGCAGTATTTT	CASRQSKITGTQYF
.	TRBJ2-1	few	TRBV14	TGTGCCAGCAGCCAAGTTAGCACCAATGAGCAGTTCTTC	CASSQVSTNEQFF
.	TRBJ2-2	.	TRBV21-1	TGTGCCAGCAGGACTAGCGGGAGCACCGGGGAGCTGTTTTTT	CASRTSGSTGELFF
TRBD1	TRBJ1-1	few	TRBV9	TGTGCCAGCAGCCCGAGGACAGGGTGGAACACTGAAGCTTTCTTT	CASSPRTGWNTEAFF
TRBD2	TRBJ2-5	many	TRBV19	TGTGCCAGTAACCTGGGGACTAGCGGACAAGAGACCCAGTACTTC	CASNLGTSGQETQYF
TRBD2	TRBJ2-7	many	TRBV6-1	TGTGCCAGCAGTACGCGGGGAGGGCCCTTAGACGAGCAGTACTTC	CASSTRGGPLDEQYF